These 18 T cell receptor beta chains share one sample of origin, sequenced in a study of T cell responses to AZD1222 COVID-19 vaccine. Sequencing used immunoSEQ multiplex PCR; TCRdb keeps in-frame clones, though not all of them. Here the sample spans about 100,000 clones, roughly 86% being singletons. Here the sequenced sample was peripheral blood, taken 28 days after the second dose of the MenACWY control vaccine. The origin of the receptors is an adult who received the MenACWY meningococcal vaccine as a control.

V and J are TRBV6-5 and TRBJ2-2, with D unclear. V was clipped by 8 bases and J by 7 bases, with 5 bases between them. The CDR3 sequence is 10 residues long. Germline CDR1 is MNHEY and CDR2 is SVGAGI. The CDR3 sequence: CASAFGELFF. The CDR3 DNA reads TGTGCCAGCGCGTTCGGGGAGCTGTTTTTT.

The V and J genes are TRBV11-2 and TRBJ1-6; possibly TRBD1 for D (6 bases). CDR3 length: 14 amino acids. V was clipped by 5 bases and J by 9 bases, with 14 bases between them. Germline CDR1 is SGHAT and CDR2 is FQNNGV. CDR3 protein: CASSLRGGGSPLHF. Here the CDR3 DNA reads TGTGCCAGCAGCCTCAGGGGAGGTGGTTCACCCCTCCACTTT. Combining the CDR3 with reference TRBV11-2 and TRBJ1-6 gives the whole variable domain EAGVAQSPRYKIIEKRQSVAFWCNPISGHATLYWYQQILGQGPKLLIQFQNNGVVDDSQLPKDRFSAERLKGVDSTLKIQPAKLEDSAVYLCASSLRGGGSPLHFGNGTRLTVT.

This sequence joins TRBV7-2 and TRBJ2-3; D possibly corresponds to TRBD2 (5 bases). The ends were cut back, 5 bases at V and 5 bases at J, with 14 bases in the middle. The germline V gene has CDR1 SGHTA and CDR2 FQGNSA. CDR3 length equals 14 residues. The CDR3 DNA sequence: TGTGCCAGCAGCACGGGATCCTTGGGAGATACGCAGTATTTT. This translates into CASSTGSLGDTQYF.

CDR3 nucleotide sequence: TGTGCCAGCGGCCGGGAGGGGGGCTACACCTTC. Translated, it gives CASGREGGYTF. This chain connects TRBV28 to TRBJ1-2; TRBD1 might be the D (5 bases). CDR3 length: 11 residues. Germline CDR1 MDHEN, CDR2 SYDVKM. Trimming left V 8 bases short and J 8 bases short, with 12 bases between.

In this sample, this clone turned up once. This chain joins TRBV5-4 and TRBJ2-7, with D perhaps being TRBD1 or TRBD2 (5 bases each). CDR1 SGHNT and CDR2 YYREEE come from the germline V gene (reference sequence). V was pared by 5 bases and J by 3 bases, with 12 bases between. The CDR3 length is 13 residues. CDR3 coding DNA: TGTGCCAGCAGTAGGGACCCATACTACGAGCAGTACTTC. Its translation: CASSRDPYYEQYF.

This rearrangement joins TRBV30 to TRBJ1-6, with D maybe TRBD1 (5 bases). Deletions cut 0 bases from V and 10 bases from J, with 19 bases between. The CDR3 spans 16 residues. Germline V gene lookup returns CDR1 GTSNPN and CDR2 SVGIG (reference sequence). CDR3 protein: CAWSVIAAGSGSPLHF. The CDR3 nucleotides read TGTGCCTGGAGTGTCATAGCAGCAGGGTCCGGATCACCCCTCCACTTT.

This clone was counted a single time. The sample has other DNA sequences that encode this CDR3 too. This chain connects TRBV12-3 or TRBV12-4 to TRBJ2-7, with D possibly TRBD2 on 6 matching bases. V dropped 3 bases and J dropped 2 bases, with 8 bases sitting between them. This CDR3 has 13 residues. The CDR3 reads CASSFGGAYEQYF. The CDR3 bases are TGTGCCAGCAGTTTCGGAGGGGCCTACGAGCAGTACTTC.

V is TRBV10-3 and J is TRBJ2-5; TRBD2 matches 7 bases. V lost 3 bases and J lost 5; bases outside the gene matches: 9. This CDR3 is 15 amino acids long. The germline V gene has CDR1 ENHRY and CDR2 SYGVKD. The CDR3 coding sequence is TGTGCCATCAGTGACCAAGGACTAGTAGGGGAGACCCAGTACTTC. Its protein product is CAISDQGLVGETQYF.

The chain employs TRBV4-2 and TRBJ1-5; perhaps TRBD1 as D (6 bases). The CDR3 has 15 residues. The V end lost 4 bases, the J end lost 5 bases, and 15 bases lay between the germline ends. Germline loops: CDR1 LGHNA, CDR2 YNFKEQ. CDR3 loop: CASSRHGGGDQPQHF. CDR3 in DNA: TGTGCCAGCAGCCGGCACGGAGGGGGGGATCAGCCCCAGCATTTT.

This clone was counted a single time. This chain joins TRBV19 and TRBJ2-7; D gene uncertain. This CDR3 comprises 14 residues. The germline CDR1 and CDR2 sequences are LNHDA and SQIVND (reference sequence). V gave up 1 base and J gave up 1 base, with 8 bases separating them. The CDR3 is CASSIAGNSYEQYF. The CDR3 DNA follows: TGTGCCAGTAGTATAGCGGGCAATTCCTACGAGCAGTACTTC.

This chain uses TRBV11-2 with TRBJ2-7; 8 nucleotides align to TRBD2. The germline gives CDR1 SGHAT, CDR2 FQNNGV. This CDR3 is built from 16 residues. With V trimmed by 6 bases and J by 0 bases, 10 bases remained unmatched. CDR3 sequence reads: CASRSGGGLSSYEQYF. In DNA, the CDR3 is TGTGCCAGCAGATCCGGGGGGGGCCTTAGCTCCTACGAGCAGTACTTC.

The chain recombines TRBV5-4 with TRBJ1-4; possible D gene TRBD1, 5 bases. The length of the CDR3 is 14 residues. Trimming removed 4 bases from V and 8 bases from J, with 15 bases in between. CDR1 and CDR2 from the germline V gene are SGHNT and YYREEE (reference sequence). The CDR3 here is CASSRDLLREKLFF. CDR3 bases: TGTGCCAGCAGCCGGGACCTCCTGAGGGAAAAACTGTTTTTT.

The rearrangement joins TRBV28 to TRBJ2-1; D is possibly TRBD2 (6 bases). V lost 6 bases to trimming and J lost 6 bases, with 9 bases between them. Germline values: CDR1 MDHEN, CDR2 SYDVKM. This CDR3 is 12 amino acids long. The CDR3 loop reads CASSLSGNEQFF. The DNA for the CDR3 is TGTGCCAGCAGCCTTAGCGGCAATGAGCAGTTCTTC.

The chain carries TRBV7-9 and TRBJ2-3; D may be TRBD1 or TRBD2 (5 bases each). Germline V gives CDR1 SEHNR, CDR2 FQNEAQ (reference sequence). Trimming removed 5 bases from V and 4 bases from J, with 13 bases in between. The CDR3 runs to 14 residues. CDR3 in amino acids: CASSLTQGADTQYF. As DNA, the CDR3 is TGTGCCAGCAGCCTAACCCAGGGAGCAGATACGCAGTATTTT.

J is TRBJ1-5 and V is TRBV7-2; D possibly corresponds to TRBD1 (5 bases). Trimming cost V 5 bases and J 2 bases, with 16 bases left between them. This CDR3 has 16 residues. Germline values: CDR1 SGHTA, CDR2 FQGNSA. CDR3 DNA: TGTGCCAGCAGCGCCAGGGACGGGGCGGGCAATCAGCCCCAGCATTTT. This translates into CASSARDGAGNQPQHF.

The rearrangement uses TRBV5-1 and TRBJ2-2; 8 positions match TRBD1. Unmatched junction bases numbered 4, after V lost 4 bases and J lost 2 bases. Germline loops: CDR1 SGHRS, CDR2 YFSETQ. The CDR3 is 15 amino acids. CDR3 amino acids: CASSLQGANTGELFF. The DNA of the CDR3 is TGCGCCAGCAGCCTCCAGGGGGCCAACACCGGGGAGCTGTTTTTT.

This chain uses TRBV4-1 with TRBJ2-7; 7 bases fit TRBD1. The CDR3 extends over 16 amino acids. J gave up 3 bases and V 1 base, and 9 bases lay outside the gene matches. Germline V CDR1 and CDR2: MGHRA, YSYEKL. CDR3 in DNA: TGCGCCAGCAGCCAAGTTTTTAACTCAGGGGGCTACGAGCAGTACTTC. Protein: CASSQVFNSGGYEQYF.

J is TRBJ2-5 and V is TRBV18, with TRBD1 as a possible D gene (5 bases). V was clipped by 6 bases and J by 0 bases, with 17 bases between them. This CDR3 is built from 16 residues. Germline CDR1 reads KGHSH; CDR2 reads LQKENI. CDR3 protein: CASSRGPGGNQETQYF. In nucleotides, the CDR3 is TGTGCCAGCTCTAGGGGTCCGGGCGGAAACCAAGAGACCCAGTACTTC. Variable domain in full (rest from reference TRBV18 and TRBJ2-5): NAGVMQNPRHLVRRRGQEARLRCSPMKGHSHVYWYRQLPEEGLKFMVYLQKENIIDESGMPKERFSAEFPKEGPSILRIQQVVRGDSAAYFCASSRGPGGNQETQYFGPGTRLLVL.